This T cell receptor beta chain was profiled in a study of spatial heterogeneity in lung cancer. In the study overall: Fewer alpha-chain than beta-chain sequences were consistently detected. In raw reads, more than 8.5 appearances on average were recorded for each unique TCR and UMI combination. General study results and limits: Follow-up blood showed ubiquitous expanded tumor TCRs less than blood at resection did.

Of note for this clonotype: Its specificity is not known. Just one base apart from a much larger clone, this may be a read error.

CDR3 length: 12 residues. V was trimmed by 2 bases and J by 10 bases, leaving 9 bases between them. Noted time point: sample taken at primary tumor resection. Extraction of whole RNA from tumor, nontumor lung or frozen PBMC preceded unsorted sequencing. The donors were 55 to 85 patients with non-small cell lung cancer that was early-stage and untreated. TCRdb re-analysed the 5' RACE reads in MiXCR, keeping a single row per CDR3 protein. The sample includes more than 15,000 distinct CDR3 sequences, roughly 23% seen only once; the top ten take about 20%. Sequencing used PBMCs, obtained at surgery. This clonotype was sampled from a female donor with early-stage non-small cell lung cancer. The gene calls are TRBV12-3 or TRBV12-4 and TRBJ2-1; D is ambiguous. Written as DNA, the CDR3 is TGTGCCAGCAGTTTATCCACTGGCGAGCAGTTCTTC. Residues: CASSLSTGEQFF.